Following are 9 T cell receptor beta chains from one sample sequenced in a study of human versus mouse CDR3 diversity and MHC coevolution. The protocol was immunoSEQ multiplex PCR, while the TCRdb copy is restricted to in-frame clones and leaves out a portion. The sample has roughly 81,000 clones, about 94% seen once. The sample taken for sequencing was naive CD4+ T cells from blood. Regarding subset: CD45RO-negative CD62L-positive naive CD4 T cells. These receptor sequences come from a person aged 25 to 69 in good health.

Worth noting for this clone: This same CDR3 is encoded by further DNA sequences in the sample. The rearrangement uses TRBV5-1 and TRBJ2-5; TRBD1 might be the D (6 bases). The ends were cut back, 4 bases at V and 2 bases at J, with 9 bases in the middle. The germline V gene has CDR1 SGHRS and CDR2 YFSETQ. The CDR3 covers 13 residues. Written as DNA, the CDR3 is TGCGCCAGCAGCCAAACAGGGCAAGAGACCCAGTACTTC. Amino acid sequence: CASSQTGQETQYF.

The chain couples TRBV19 to TRBJ1-6, with a possible D match to TRBD1 (5 bases). Germline CDR1 reads LNHDA; CDR2 reads SQIVND (reference sequence). Trimming took 7 bases from V and 6 from J, leaving 13 bases between them. The CDR3 length is 14 residues. The CDR3 DNA is TGTGCCAGTACCGTGGGACTGCTTAATTCACCCCTCCACTTT. This translates into CASTVGLLNSPLHF.

V is TRBV28 and J is TRBJ1-2; the D is unclear. Trimming took 3 bases from V and 2 from J, leaving 19 bases between them. Germline CDR1 is MDHEN and CDR2 is SYDVKM. The CDR3 consists of 17 residues. Written as DNA, the CDR3 is TGTGCCAGCAGTTTCCCCTCCCCACTCTCGGGGAACTATGGCTACACCTTC. Amino acid sequence: CASSFPSPLSGNYGYTF.

This clone occurred once. V is TRBV7-8 and J is TRBJ1-1; D not certain. The CDR3 contains 14 residues. Germline V gene data show CDR1 as SGHVS and CDR2 as FQNEAQ. V dropped 0 bases and J dropped 5 bases, with 10 bases sitting between them. The CDR3 sequence is CASSLAEGGTEAFF. The DNA for the CDR3 is TGTGCCAGCAGCTTAGCCGAGGGAGGGACTGAAGCTTTCTTT.

The chain uses TRBV28 and TRBJ2-1; 9 positions agree with TRBD2. Germline CDR1 and CDR2: MDHEN and SYDVKM. The CDR3 has 16 amino acids. V shed 3 bases, J shed 2 bases, and the junction held 5 bases outside the gene matches. CDR3 sequence (DNA): TGTGCCAGCAGTTTGACTAGCGGCGGCGCCTACAATGAGCAGTTCTTC. Its translation is CASSLTSGGAYNEQFF.

The sample holds one count of this clone. The chain links TRBV7-3 to TRBJ2-7; 10 bases agree with TRBD1. The CDR3 is made up of 14 amino acids. CDR1 is SGHTA and CDR2 is FQGTGA in the germline V gene. V dropped 2 bases and J dropped 6; count of bases not matched to a gene: 4. This CDR3 is CASSLGGTGAEQYF. The CDR3 DNA sequence: TGTGCCAGCAGCTTAGGGGGGACAGGGGCCGAGCAGTACTTC.

The rearrangement links TRBV5-1 to TRBJ2-1; D is possibly TRBD1 (5 bases). V was pared by 1 base and J by 4 bases, with 12 bases between. Germline V lookup: CDR1 SGHRS, CDR2 YFSETQ. The CDR3 sequence is 15 residues long. CDR3 DNA sequence: TGCGCCAGCAGCTTGATAAGGGGTGCGTACAATGAGCAGTTCTTC. The encoded protein is CASSLIRGAYNEQFF.

The rearrangement links TRBV18 to TRBJ2-7; 14 bases are a match to TRBD2. The germline V gene has CDR1 KGHSH and CDR2 LQKENI. V dropped 0 bases and J dropped 0; count of bases not matched to a gene: 4. This CDR3 has 18 amino acids. CDR3 protein: CASSPPGTSGGNSYEQYF. CDR3 nucleotides: TGTGCCAGCTCACCACCCGGGACTAGCGGGGGAAACTCCTACGAGCAGTACTTC.

The rearrangement joins TRBV30 to TRBJ2-5; D possibly corresponds to TRBD2 (5 bases). The V and J ends lost 2 bases and 8 bases respectively, with 9 bases between them. Germline-derived CDR1 and CDR2 are GTSNPN and SVGIG (reference sequence). This CDR3 is built from 11 residues. DNA for the CDR3: TGTGCCTGGAGTCTCCCGGGAACCCAGTACTTC. It codes for CAWSLPGTQYF. The full variable domain, in which reference TRBV30 and TRBJ2-5 provide the parts outside the CDR3, is SQTIHQWPATLVQPVGSPLSLECTVEGTSNPNLYWYRQAAGRGLQLLFYSVGIGQISSEVPQNLSASRPQDRQFILSSKKLLLSDSGFYLCAWSLPGTQYFGPGTRLLVL.